The 27 T cell receptor beta chains presented below share a single source sample, sequenced in a study of blood T cell repertoires in COVID-19. The protocol was immunoSEQ multiplex PCR, while the TCRdb copy is restricted to in-frame clones and leaves out a portion. Here the sample spans about 280,000 clones, 90% being singletons. Sequencing used PBMCs or T cells enriched from blood (not recorded which). The source is a woman between 18 and 29 years old with acute COVID-19.

The chain carries TRBV15 and TRBJ2-3; the match to TRBD2 covers 8 bases. CDR1 is LNHNV, CDR2 YYDKDF, per germline (reference sequence). The CDR3 loop spans 16 amino acids. The V gene end was trimmed by 0 bases and the J gene end by 8 bases; junction bases not matched to a gene: 10. The DNA of the CDR3 is TGTGCCACCAGCAGAGATCGGGGCGGGAGGATGGCTACGCAGTATTTT. Protein product: CATSRDRGGRMATQYF.

V usage is TRBV30 and J usage is TRBJ1-1; TRBD1 agrees at 8 bases. This CDR3 contains 14 residues. The V gene end was trimmed by 4 bases and the J gene end by 4 bases; junction bases not matched to a gene: 8. Germline values: CDR1 GTSNPN, CDR2 SVGIG (reference sequence). CDR3 sequence (DNA): TGTGCCTGGAACAGAAGACAGGGGACCACTGAAGCTTTCTTT. Translating gives CAWNRRQGTTEAFF.

CDR3 coding DNA: TGTGCCAGCATTAATAAAGGGACTAGCGGGAGGGACGCCTACAATGAGCAGTTCTTC. Translated: CASINKGTSGRDAYNEQFF. The chain joins TRBV7-2 to TRBJ2-1; 16 bases map to TRBD2. Losses at the gene ends were 7 bases for V and 2 bases for J; bases not matched to a gene: 11. Germline V gene sequence: CDR1 SGHTA, CDR2 FQGNSA. The CDR3 totals 19 residues.

This chain uses TRBV27 with TRBJ1-4; 8 positions agree with TRBD1. The germline V gene encodes CDR1 MNHEY and CDR2 SMNVEV (reference sequence). The CDR3 contains 15 residues. Unmatched junction bases numbered 10, after V lost 5 bases and J lost 8 bases. CDR3 amino acids: CASSEYRGGVEKLFF. DNA of the CDR3: TGTGCCAGCAGTGAATACAGGGGGGGAGTGGAAAAACTGTTTTTT.

The chain is built from TRBV6-5 and TRBJ2-1; 8 bases are a match to TRBD2. With V trimmed by 0 bases and J by 9 bases, 7 bases remained unmatched. CDR1 MNHEY and CDR2 SVGAGI come from the germline V gene. The CDR3 has 15 residues. In DNA, the CDR3 is TGTGCCAGCAGTTACTCGTTTAGCGGGATTAGTGAGCAGTTCTTC. Its translation: CASSYSFSGISEQFF.

The chain is built from TRBV2 and TRBJ2-1, with 9 bases aligning to TRBD2. Trimming took 9 bases from V and 1 from J; bases not matched to a gene: 4. The germline CDR1 and CDR2 sequences are SNHLY and FYNNEI. The CDR3 loop spans 14 amino acids. This chain's CDR3 is CARALAGSYNEQFF. CDR3 nucleotide sequence: TGTGCCAGGGCCCTAGCGGGATCCTACAATGAGCAGTTCTTC.

This chain links TRBV4-1 with TRBJ1-2, with a possible D match to TRBD1 (5 bases). In germline, CDR1 is MGHRA, CDR2 YSYEKL. The CDR3 covers 15 residues. V gave up 1 base and J gave up 0 bases, with 9 bases separating them. The CDR3 sequence: CASSQATASNYGYTF. CDR3 DNA: TGCGCCAGCAGCCAAGCGACAGCTTCTAACTATGGCTACACCTTC.

The chain links TRBV5-8 to TRBJ2-5; no clear D gene. V gave up 10 bases and J gave up 1 base, with 14 bases separating them. The CDR3 has 13 residues. The germline gives CDR1 SGHTS, CDR2 YDEGEE. The CDR3 DNA follows: TGTGCCTCACAAACAGTGCTCCAAGAGACCCAGTACTTC. Residues: CASQTVLQETQYF.

This chain joins TRBV28 and TRBJ1-5, with 8 nucleotides matching TRBD1. Germline V lookup: CDR1 MDHEN, CDR2 SYDVKM. V was pared by 6 bases and J by 2 bases, with 21 bases of the junction left unmatched. CDR3 size: 20 residues. This chain's CDR3 is CASSGKGTGTLLRGNQPQHF. In nucleotides, the CDR3 is TGTGCCAGCAGCGGGAAGGGGACAGGAACTTTATTAAGAGGCAATCAGCCCCAGCATTTT.

The chain couples TRBV19 to TRBJ1-5, with 8 bases that match TRBD1. J gave up 4 bases and V 3 bases, and 2 bases lay outside the gene matches. This CDR3 spans 14 amino acids. Germline lookup yields CDR1 LNHDA and CDR2 SQIVND (reference sequence). The CDR3 bases are TGTGCCAGTAGTATCCGGACAGGGAATCAGCCCCAGCATTTT. Its protein product is CASSIRTGNQPQHF.

V gene TRBV28 combines with J gene TRBJ1-5, with a tentative D call TRBD1 (6 bases). V shed 5 bases and J shed 3 bases, with 11 bases lying between them. CDR1 is MDHEN, CDR2 SYDVKM, per germline. The CDR3 has 14 residues. The CDR3 nucleotides read TGTGCCAGCAGTCCGACAGGCTACAATCAGCCCCAGCATTTT. Translating gives CASSPTGYNQPQHF.

J is TRBJ1-5 and V is TRBV4-1, with D possibly being TRBD1 (6 bases). V gave up 1 base and J gave up 6 bases, with 16 bases separating them. The CDR3 extends over 16 amino acids. The V gene's germline CDR1 is MGHRA and CDR2 YSYEKL. The CDR3 bases are TGCGCCAGCAGCCAAGCTCCAGCAGGGGCGGCTCAGCCCCAGCATTTT. It is translated as CASSQAPAGAAQPQHF.

About this clone: This sample also contains other DNA sequences that code for the same CDR3. The rearrangement joins TRBV5-1 to TRBJ2-7; D is unresolved. Trimming left V 0 bases short and J 3 bases short, with 7 bases between. The CDR3 runs 13 residues. Germline CDR1 and CDR2: SGHRS and YFSETQ. CDR3 region: CASSLASGYEQYF. The CDR3 DNA reads as TGCGCCAGCAGCTTGGCCTCCGGCTACGAGCAGTACTTC.

The chain couples TRBV6-6 to TRBJ1-5, with D unresolved. V was cut by 6 bases and J by 5 bases, with 17 bases left in between. The CDR3 has 15 amino acids. CDR1 and CDR2 (germline): MNHNY, SVGAGI (reference sequence). CDR3 loop: CASSPPPSGYQPQHF. The CDR3 region has the DNA TGTGCCAGCAGCCCCCCCCCGTCAGGTTATCAGCCCCAGCATTTT.

V and J are TRBV27 and TRBJ2-7; 7 bases agree with TRBD1. The germline V gene encodes CDR1 MNHEY and CDR2 SMNVEV (reference sequence). After removal of 3 bases from V and 4 bases from J, the junction contained 6 bases not matched to a gene. There are 14 residues in the CDR3. The CDR3 region is CASSFLDRPYEQYF. The CDR3 nucleotides are TGTGCCAGCAGTTTCTTGGACAGGCCGTACGAGCAGTACTTC.

J is TRBJ1-5 and V is TRBV4-1; 9 positions agree with TRBD1. This CDR3 has 16 amino acids. The junction had 7 bases not matched to a gene; V was cut back by 5 bases and J by 2 bases. Per germline, CDR1 MGHRA and CDR2 YSYEKL. CDR3 sequence: CASSVDRGTGNQPQHF. CDR3 nucleotides: TGCGCCAGCAGCGTCGACAGGGGGACGGGCAATCAGCCCCAGCATTTT.

The chain uses TRBV2 and TRBJ2-3; 8 bases are shared with TRBD1. There are 14 residues in the CDR3. Germline V CDR1 and CDR2: SNHLY, FYNNEI. V gave up 4 bases and J gave up 1 base; unmatched junction bases: 1. Here the CDR3 DNA reads TGTGCCAGCAGTGTCAGGGGGCGCACAGATACGCAGTATTTT. Its protein is CASSVRGRTDTQYF.

The rearrangement links TRBV19 to TRBJ1-3, with TRBD1 identical over 7 bases. With V trimmed by 3 bases and J by 0 bases, 2 bases remained unmatched. The CDR3 has 15 amino acids. Germline lookup yields CDR1 LNHDA and CDR2 SQIVND (reference sequence). CDR3 DNA sequence: TGTGCCAGTAGTATGGGGACAGTCTCTGGAAACACCATATATTTT. Its protein is CASSMGTVSGNTIYF.

The V call is TRBV18, the J call TRBJ2-3, with 12 bases identical to TRBD2. Germline trimming cut 3 bases from V and 5 bases from J; bases unmatched to any gene: 9. CDR1 is KGHSH, CDR2 LQKENI, per germline. The CDR3 is made up of 17 amino acids. The CDR3 DNA reads TGTGCCAGCTCACCCACTACTAGCGGGAGGCTAGTAGATACGCAGTATTTT. Protein product: CASSPTTSGRLVDTQYF. The entire variable domain, with the rest obtained from reference TRBV18 and TRBJ2-3, is as follows: NAGVMQNPRHLVRRRGQEARLRCSPMKGHSHVYWYRQLPEEGLKFMVYLQKENIIDESGMPKERFSAEFPKEGPSILRIQQVVRGDSAAYFCASSPTTSGRLVDTQYFGPGTRLTVL.

This chain connects TRBV28 to TRBJ2-1; 13 nucleotides agree with TRBD2. The CDR3 runs 15 residues. The V and J ends lost 5 bases and 6 bases, in that order; junction bases with no gene match: 4. Looked up from germline, CDR1 is MDHEN and CDR2 is SYDVKM. The CDR3 coding sequence is TGTGCCAGCAGTCAGACTAGCGGGAGGTCCAATGAGCAGTTCTTC. As protein: CASSQTSGRSNEQFF.

V gene TRBV21-1 combines with J gene TRBJ1-1; the D call TRBD1 from the table was never checked on the DNA. TRBV21-1 is annotated as a pseudogene. There are 17 residues in the CDR3. The CDR3 DNA reads TGTGCCAGCAGCAAAGCTTTCACAGGCGGTAACAACACTGAAGCTTTCTTT. Amino acid sequence: CASSKAFTGGNNTEAFF.

The rearrangement joins TRBV28 to TRBJ2-1; TRBD2 is a possible D gene (6 bases). V lost 7 bases, J lost 12 bases, and 19 bases lay in between. The V gene's germline CDR1 is MDHEN and CDR2 SYDVKM. This CDR3 contains 13 residues. CDR3 nucleotide sequence: TGTGCCAGCATCCCCACGGGGGTAAGGTCGCAGTTCTTC. It encodes CASIPTGVRSQFF.

The chain links TRBV19 to TRBJ2-7, with D possibly matching TRBD1 (5 bases). CDR1 LNHDA and CDR2 SQIVND come from the germline V gene (reference sequence). Trimming pared 5 bases from V and 0 bases from J, leaving 8 bases between. The CDR3 runs to 13 residues. The CDR3 bases are TGTGCCAGTAGTCCAGGGAACTCCTACGAGCAGTACTTC. This translates into CASSPGNSYEQYF.

This clone occurred once. The V and J genes are TRBV4-2 and TRBJ2-5, with D tentatively TRBD1 (6 bases). This CDR3 region has 17 residues. Germline-derived CDR1 and CDR2 are LGHNA and YNFKEQ. The ends were cut back, 0 bases at V and 5 bases at J, with 19 bases in the middle. In nucleotides, the CDR3 is TGTGCCAGCAGCCAAGAAATTACACTAGGGGGACGGGAGACCCAGTACTTC. Encoded protein: CASSQEITLGGRETQYF.

The chain has TRBV24-1 and TRBJ2-1, with 10 bases that match TRBD1. CDR1 is KGHDR and CDR2 is SFDVKD in the germline V gene. There are 14 residues in the CDR3. The J segment lost 11 bases and the V segment lost 4 bases, leaving 7 bases of the junction unmatched. The CDR3: CATSDSRQGAKQFF. DNA for the CDR3: TGTGCCACCAGTGACTCTCGACAGGGGGCAAAGCAGTTCTTC.

J is TRBJ2-2 and V is TRBV28, with a possible D match to TRBD2 (6 bases). Germline V lookup: CDR1 MDHEN, CDR2 SYDVKM. V was clipped by 7 bases and J by 6 bases, with 15 bases between them. This CDR3 region has 14 residues. The CDR3 sequence: CASNGRSGAGELFF. The DNA of the CDR3 is TGTGCCAGCAACGGACGATCGGGAGCCGGGGAGCTGTTTTTT.

CDR3 in amino acids: CASSLGTGGVYGYTF. For the CDR3, the DNA is TGTGCCAGCAGCCTCGGGACAGGGGGCGTTTATGGCTACACCTTC. The V call is TRBV11-2, the J call TRBJ1-2; 12 nucleotides line up with TRBD1. V trimming: 5 bases; J trimming: 5 bases; junction bases outside the gene matches: 6. The germline gives CDR1 SGHAT, CDR2 FQNNGV. CDR3 length: 15 amino acids.